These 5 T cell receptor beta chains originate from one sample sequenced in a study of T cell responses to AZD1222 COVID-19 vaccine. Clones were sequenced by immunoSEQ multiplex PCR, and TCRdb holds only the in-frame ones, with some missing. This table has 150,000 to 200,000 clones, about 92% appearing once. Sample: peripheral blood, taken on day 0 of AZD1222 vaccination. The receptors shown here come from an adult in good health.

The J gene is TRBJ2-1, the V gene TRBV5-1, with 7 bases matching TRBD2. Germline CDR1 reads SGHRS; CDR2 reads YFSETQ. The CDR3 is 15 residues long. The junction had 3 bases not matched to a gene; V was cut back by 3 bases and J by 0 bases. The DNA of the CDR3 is TGCGCCAGCAGCTCTAGCGGAGCCTCCTACAATGAGCAGTTCTTC. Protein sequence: CASSSSGASYNEQFF.

The DNA for the CDR3 is TGCACCAGCAGCCACACGGACAGGGTAGGGAACACTGAAGCTTTCTTT. Residues: CTSSHTDRVGNTEAFF. This chain links TRBV1 with TRBJ1-1; the table's D call TRBD1 went unverified against the DNA. TRBV1 is flagged as a pseudogene. The CDR3 covers 16 residues.

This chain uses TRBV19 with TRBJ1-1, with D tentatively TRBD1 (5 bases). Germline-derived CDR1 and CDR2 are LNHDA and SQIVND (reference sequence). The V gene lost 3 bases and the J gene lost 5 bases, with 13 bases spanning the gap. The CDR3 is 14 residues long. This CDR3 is CASSMKGRSTEAFF. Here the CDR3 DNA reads TGTGCCAGTAGTATGAAGGGGAGATCGACTGAAGCTTTCTTT.

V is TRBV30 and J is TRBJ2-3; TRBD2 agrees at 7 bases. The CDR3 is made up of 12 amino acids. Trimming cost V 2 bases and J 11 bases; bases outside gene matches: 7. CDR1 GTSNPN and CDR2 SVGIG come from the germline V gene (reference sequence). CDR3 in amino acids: CAWSPAGTGQYF. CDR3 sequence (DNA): TGTGCCTGGAGTCCAGCGGGAACGGGGCAGTATTTT.

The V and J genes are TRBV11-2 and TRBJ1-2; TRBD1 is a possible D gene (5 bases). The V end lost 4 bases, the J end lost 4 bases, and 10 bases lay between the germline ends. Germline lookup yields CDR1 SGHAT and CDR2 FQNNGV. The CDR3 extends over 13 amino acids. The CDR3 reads CASSSRQIYGYTF. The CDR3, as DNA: TGTGCCAGCAGCTCACGACAGATCTATGGCTACACCTTC.